The clone carrying this TCR beta chain was detected only once. This record belongs to a study of blood T cell repertoires in COVID-19. Background on the study: Samples of COVID-19 (acute and convalescent) were obtained from the United States, Italy and Spain. PBMCs, B-cell-depleted T cells, or T cells were the source of the cDNA or gDNA that made up the material.

With 3 bases removed from V and 2 bases from J, the gap between germline ends came to 6 bases. The CDR3 has 13 residues. Germline V gene lookup returns CDR1 SGHNT and CDR2 YYREEE (reference sequence). Under the authors' procedure: Amplified reference gene primers provided the basis for estimating nucleated cell counts. Clones were read by immunoSEQ multiplex PCR, and TCRdb kept only the in-frame ones, dropping some. From that table come the V and J calls and clone size; the DNA was used to work out D and trimming. The profile shows some 68,000 clones, approximately 92% of them singletons. The chain uses TRBV5-4 and TRBJ1-5, with unresolved D. The sequenced material came from peripheral blood. The TCR was taken from a man aged 50-59 years with acute or convalescent COVID-19. The CDR3 DNA reads TGTGCCAGCAGCTGGGGAGGCAATCAGCCCCAGCATTTT. Residues: CASSWGGNQPQHF.